The rows below give T cell receptor beta chains drawn from one sample of a study of shared clonotypes between healthy human individuals. Here immunoSEQ multiplex PCR was the method, and the copy in TCRdb shows in-frame clones only, minus some. The sample lists about 1,900,000 clones, less than 95% occurring once. The source material was naive CD8+ T cells sorted from blood. The receptor set was obtained from a man aged 18 to 30 in good health. The CDR3 runs from the conserved cysteine through the conserved F or W. Fields, in order: V gene, clone size, D gene, J gene, CDR3 DNA, CDR3 protein. D genes are given only for firm matches. Size is omitted from some rows. Given values are once, few, many or a class for expanded clones.

v_call: TRBV28
clone_size: .
d_call: .
j_call: TRBJ1-5
cdr3_nt: TGTGCCAGCAGTTTATATGCCAGGAGGGATCAGCCCCAGCATTTT
cdr3_aa: CASSLYARRDQPQHF

v_call: TRBV28
clone_size: .
d_call: .
j_call: TRBJ2-7
cdr3_nt: TGTGCCAGCAGTTTACTAGTGACAGCCTACGAGCAGTACTTC
cdr3_aa: CASSLLVTAYEQYF

v_call: TRBV7-9
clone_size: .
d_call: .
j_call: TRBJ2-4
cdr3_nt: TGTGCCAGCAGCTTAGTAGCGGTGGCCAAAAACATTCAGTACTTC
cdr3_aa: CASSLVAVAKNIQYF

v_call: TRBV4-1
clone_size: .
d_call: TRBD1
j_call: TRBJ1-2
cdr3_nt: TGCGCCAGCAGCCCCCGGGGACAGAACTATGGCTACACCTTC
cdr3_aa: CASSPRGQNYGYTF

v_call: TRBV19
clone_size: .
d_call: .
j_call: TRBJ2-1
cdr3_nt: TGTGCCAGTAGCCTCTCCTACAATGAGCAGTTCTTC
cdr3_aa: CASSLSYNEQFF

v_call: TRBV19
clone_size: .
d_call: TRBD2
j_call: TRBJ2-1
cdr3_nt: TGTGCCAGTAGTTTCATTAGCGGGAGACTGAATGAGCAGTTCTTC
cdr3_aa: CASSFISGRLNEQFF

v_call: TRBV13
clone_size: .
d_call: TRBD1
j_call: TRBJ2-7
cdr3_nt: TGTGCCAGCAGCTCGACAGGGGGCGCCTACGAGCAGTACTTC
cdr3_aa: CASSSTGGAYEQYF

v_call: TRBV7-8
clone_size: .
d_call: .
j_call: TRBJ2-3
cdr3_nt: TGTGCCAGCAGCTTAGTGGCGGGTACTAGCACAGATACGCAGTATTTT
cdr3_aa: CASSLVAGTSTDTQYF

v_call: TRBV23-1
clone_size: once
d_call: .
j_call: TRBJ2-2
cdr3_nt: TGCGCCAGCAGTCAATCGCGGGAAAACACCGGGGAGCTGTTTTTT
cdr3_aa: CASSQSRENTGELFF

v_call: TRBV7-6
clone_size: .
d_call: .
j_call: TRBJ2-3
cdr3_nt: TGTGCCAGCAGCTTAAGTGCAGATACGCAGTATTTT
cdr3_aa: CASSLSADTQYF

v_call: TRBV15
clone_size: .
d_call: .
j_call: TRBJ2-7
cdr3_nt: TGTGCCACCAGCAGCCGACAGTTCCCTCTTGCCTACGAGCAGTACTTC
cdr3_aa: CATSSRQFPLAYEQYF

v_call: TRBV2
clone_size: .
d_call: TRBD1
j_call: TRBJ1-2
cdr3_nt: TGTGCCAGCAGTAGAGGACAGGGCGAGGGCTACACCTTC
cdr3_aa: CASSRGQGEGYTF

v_call: TRBV27
clone_size: .
d_call: .
j_call: TRBJ2-7
cdr3_nt: TGTGCCAGCAGTTTATCGGGAGAAGTAGCCTACGAGCAGTACTTC
cdr3_aa: CASSLSGEVAYEQYF

v_call: TRBV30
clone_size: .
d_call: TRBD1
j_call: TRBJ2-7
cdr3_nt: TGTGCCTGGAGCCTACAGGGGTGGGAGCAGTACTTC
cdr3_aa: CAWSLQGWEQYF

v_call: TRBV11-3
clone_size: .
d_call: .
j_call: TRBJ2-1
cdr3_nt: TGTGCCAGCAGCTTAGCGGGAGAAGGCAAAAACAATGAGCAGTTCTTC
cdr3_aa: CASSLAGEGKNNEQFF

v_call: TRBV13
clone_size: .
d_call: .
j_call: TRBJ1-3
cdr3_nt: TGTGCCAGCAGCTTAGGCGGAACAGTTGGAAACACCATATATTTT
cdr3_aa: CASSLGGTVGNTIYF

v_call: TRBV4-1
clone_size: .
d_call: .
j_call: TRBJ2-7
cdr3_nt: TGCGCCAGCAGCCCCTCCTGGGGTCTCTACGAGCAGTACTTC
cdr3_aa: CASSPSWGLYEQYF

v_call: TRBV30
clone_size: .
d_call: TRBD1
j_call: TRBJ1-5
cdr3_nt: TGTGCCTGGAACCTGGGACAGGGGGATCAGCCCCAGCATTTT
cdr3_aa: CAWNLGQGDQPQHF

v_call: TRBV28
clone_size: .
d_call: .
j_call: TRBJ2-7
cdr3_nt: TGTGCCAGCAGGGAAGAGGCCATCTCCTACGAGCAGTACTTC
cdr3_aa: CASREEAISYEQYF

v_call: TRBV2
clone_size: once
d_call: TRBD1
j_call: TRBJ2-7
cdr3_nt: TGTGCCAGCACGGACAGGGGCTTATCCTACGAGCAGTACTTC
cdr3_aa: CASTDRGLSYEQYF

v_call: TRBV20-1
clone_size: .
d_call: .
j_call: TRBJ2-5
cdr3_nt: TGCAGTGCTCCGTACCAAGAGACCCAGTACTTC
cdr3_aa: CSAPYQETQYF

v_call: TRBV7-2
clone_size: .
d_call: .
j_call: TRBJ2-7
cdr3_nt: TGTGCCAGCAGCCCTATTGGGGAGCAGTACTTC
cdr3_aa: CASSPIGEQYF

v_call: TRBV30
clone_size: once
d_call: .
j_call: TRBJ2-1
cdr3_nt: TGTGCCTGGATAGGGGATATCCCCGATGAGCAGTTCTTC
cdr3_aa: CAWIGDIPDEQFF

v_call: TRBV4-1
clone_size: .
d_call: .
j_call: TRBJ2-7
cdr3_nt: TGCGCCAGCAGCCAAGGGACCACCTTGGAGCAGTACTTC
cdr3_aa: CASSQGTTLEQYF

v_call: TRBV6-1
clone_size: .
d_call: .
j_call: TRBJ2-1
cdr3_nt: TGTGCCAGCAGTGAAGCGCAAGGTAATCATGAGCAGTTCTTC
cdr3_aa: CASSEAQGNHEQFF

v_call: TRBV4-1
clone_size: .
d_call: .
j_call: TRBJ1-4
cdr3_nt: TGCGCCAGCCACAAGGGGGGCAAGGACGAAAAACTGTTTTTT
cdr3_aa: CASHKGGKDEKLFF

v_call: TRBV28
clone_size: .
d_call: TRBD2
j_call: TRBJ2-1
cdr3_nt: TGTGCCAGCAGCCTAGCGGATCTGAGGGACAATGAGCAGTTCTTC
cdr3_aa: CASSLADLRDNEQFF

v_call: TRBV6-5
clone_size: .
d_call: TRBD2
j_call: TRBJ2-2
cdr3_nt: TGTGCCAGCAGTTCCTTTCCTAGCGGGGGGACCGGGGAGCTGTTTTTT
cdr3_aa: CASSSFPSGGTGELFF

v_call: TRBV29-1
clone_size: .
d_call: .
j_call: TRBJ2-1
cdr3_nt: TGCAGCGTTGGATATGAGCAGTTCTTC
cdr3_aa: CSVGYEQFF

v_call: TRBV7-9
clone_size: .
d_call: .
j_call: TRBJ2-1
cdr3_nt: TGTGCCAGCAGCCCATTGGAGCGGGAGCAGTTCTTC
cdr3_aa: CASSPLEREQFF

v_call: TRBV28
clone_size: .
d_call: .
j_call: TRBJ1-2
cdr3_nt: TGTGCCAGCACTACCGACTCCCCGTGGGGCTACACCTTC
cdr3_aa: CASTTDSPWGYTF

v_call: TRBV13
clone_size: .
d_call: .
j_call: TRBJ2-3
cdr3_nt: TGTGCCAGCAGCTTTGGGTTGGGAGATACGCAGTATTTT
cdr3_aa: CASSFGLGDTQYF

v_call: TRBV6-5
clone_size: .
d_call: .
j_call: TRBJ2-7
cdr3_nt: TGTGCCAGCAGCGCACAGAGTGCAGGGTCCTACGAGCAGTACTTC
cdr3_aa: CASSAQSAGSYEQYF

v_call: TRBV27
clone_size: once
d_call: .
j_call: TRBJ1-2
cdr3_nt: TGTGCCAGCAGTACAGGAGGCAGGGGAGGCGGCTACACCTTC
cdr3_aa: CASSTGGRGGGYTF

v_call: TRBV11-1
clone_size: .
d_call: .
j_call: TRBJ2-3
cdr3_nt: TGTGCCAGCAGCTTTCTGGGCGAACCGTCGGTCACAGATACGCAGTATTTT
cdr3_aa: CASSFLGEPSVTDTQYF

v_call: TRBV25-1
clone_size: .
d_call: .
j_call: TRBJ2-5
cdr3_nt: TGTGCCAGCGCGGGCCCGATCGGGGAGACCCAGTACTTC
cdr3_aa: CASAGPIGETQYF

v_call: TRBV7-3
clone_size: .
d_call: .
j_call: TRBJ1-2
cdr3_nt: TGTGCCAGCAGCTTAACAGGTTCAGATGGCTACACCTTC
cdr3_aa: CASSLTGSDGYTF

v_call: TRBV28
clone_size: .
d_call: TRBD2
j_call: TRBJ2-2
cdr3_nt: TGTGCCAGCAGTTTATACCTAGCGGGGGGGCCCGGCGGGGAGCTGTTTTTT
cdr3_aa: CASSLYLAGGPGGELFF

v_call: TRBV6-6
clone_size: .
d_call: .
j_call: TRBJ1-4
cdr3_nt: TGTGCCAGCAGTTCCCTCGGATGGGGACTAAATGAAAAACTGTTTTTT
cdr3_aa: CASSSLGWGLNEKLFF

v_call: TRBV4-3
clone_size: .
d_call: .
j_call: TRBJ2-3
cdr3_nt: TGCGCCAGCAGCCTGGACACTTCAGATACGCAGTATTTT
cdr3_aa: CASSLDTSDTQYF

v_call: TRBV6-1
clone_size: .
d_call: TRBD2
j_call: TRBJ2-1
cdr3_nt: TGTGCCAGCAGTGACGGGATAGCGGGAGGGGAAGAGCAGTTCTTC
cdr3_aa: CASSDGIAGGEEQFF

v_call: TRBV4-1
clone_size: few
d_call: TRBD2
j_call: TRBJ2-7
cdr3_nt: TGCGCCAGCCGAGGGTCGCGGGAGGGCCGTCTCTACGAGCAGTACTTC
cdr3_aa: CASRGSREGRLYEQYF

v_call: TRBV5-1
clone_size: .
d_call: TRBD2
j_call: TRBJ2-3
cdr3_nt: TGCGCCAGCAGTTTTGGCGGGGGGCCCCCCGCGTACACAGATACGCAGTATTTT
cdr3_aa: CASSFGGGPPAYTDTQYF

v_call: TRBV14
clone_size: .
d_call: .
j_call: TRBJ1-2
cdr3_nt: TGTGCCAGCAGCAGAGGGTATGGCTACACCTTC
cdr3_aa: CASSRGYGYTF

v_call: TRBV4-3
clone_size: .
d_call: TRBD2
j_call: TRBJ2-1
cdr3_nt: TGCGCCAGCAGCCAAGGCGCCGCGGGAGTAGGGGATGAGCAGTTCTTC
cdr3_aa: CASSQGAAGVGDEQFF

v_call: TRBV28
clone_size: .
d_call: TRBD1
j_call: TRBJ1-5
cdr3_nt: TGTGCCAGCAGTCCTCAGGGGGCGCGGGATCAGCCCCAGCATTTT
cdr3_aa: CASSPQGARDQPQHF

v_call: TRBV5-8
clone_size: .
d_call: .
j_call: TRBJ2-3
cdr3_nt: TGTGCCAGCCCGGGCCCCGTCGGAGTAGATACGCAGTATTTT
cdr3_aa: CASPGPVGVDTQYF

v_call: TRBV2
clone_size: .
d_call: .
j_call: TRBJ1-4
cdr3_nt: TGTGCCAGCAGTGAAAAAGTTGAATTTTCGGGTTACGAAAAACTGTTTTTT
cdr3_aa: CASSEKVEFSGYEKLFF

v_call: TRBV13
clone_size: once
d_call: TRBD1
j_call: TRBJ2-7
cdr3_nt: TGTGCCAGCAGCTTCCATCAGGGGGCGAGCGAGCAGTACTTC
cdr3_aa: CASSFHQGASEQYF

v_call: TRBV5-8
clone_size: .
d_call: .
j_call: TRBJ2-1
cdr3_nt: TGTGCCAGCAGCTTGGGAGTATACAATGAGCAGTTCTTC
cdr3_aa: CASSLGVYNEQFF

v_call: TRBV4-1
clone_size: .
d_call: TRBD1
j_call: TRBJ1-1
cdr3_nt: TGCGCCAGCAGCCCCGGACAGGGGGTCACTGAAGCTTTCTTT
cdr3_aa: CASSPGQGVTEAFF

v_call: TRBV7-6
clone_size: .
d_call: .
j_call: TRBJ2-4
cdr3_nt: TGTGCCAGCAGCCCATCACAGGGGAGCGGGGCCATTCAGTACTTC
cdr3_aa: CASSPSQGSGAIQYF

v_call: TRBV28
clone_size: .
d_call: .
j_call: TRBJ1-4
cdr3_nt: TGTGCCAGCAGCCCGAGACCAACTAATGAAAAACTGTTTTTT
cdr3_aa: CASSPRPTNEKLFF

v_call: TRBV5-1
clone_size: once
d_call: .
j_call: TRBJ1-1
cdr3_nt: TGCGCCAGCAGCTTGGCGTTGGGCCTGAACACTGAAGCTTTCTTT
cdr3_aa: CASSLALGLNTEAFF

v_call: TRBV6-1
clone_size: .
d_call: TRBD1
j_call: TRBJ2-3
cdr3_nt: TGTGCCAGCAGTGGGGACAGGGGATCGCGGGGCACAGATACGCAGTATTTT
cdr3_aa: CASSGDRGSRGTDTQYF

v_call: TRBV7-9
clone_size: .
d_call: TRBD1
j_call: TRBJ2-7
cdr3_nt: TGTGCCAGCAGCTACCCCCGGGGACAGGGGGCGGCCTACGAGCAGTACTTC
cdr3_aa: CASSYPRGQGAAYEQYF

v_call: TRBV13
clone_size: .
d_call: TRBD2
j_call: TRBJ2-5
cdr3_nt: TGTGCCAGCAGGGCTAGCGGGAGTAACCAAGAGACCCAGTACTTC
cdr3_aa: CASRASGSNQETQYF

v_call: TRBV29-1
clone_size: .
d_call: TRBD1
j_call: TRBJ1-1
cdr3_nt: TGCAGCGTTGAAACAGGGGAGCTTACTGAAGCTTTCTTT
cdr3_aa: CSVETGELTEAFF

v_call: TRBV12-5
clone_size: .
d_call: TRBD1
j_call: TRBJ2-5
cdr3_nt: TGTGCTAGTGGTTTTCAGCAGGGGGCCTCGGAGACCCAGTACTTC
cdr3_aa: CASGFQQGASETQYF

v_call: TRBV7-9
clone_size: .
d_call: TRBD1
j_call: TRBJ2-7
cdr3_nt: TGTGCCAGCAGCCCCTGGACAGGGACCTCCTACGAGCAGTACTTC
cdr3_aa: CASSPWTGTSYEQYF